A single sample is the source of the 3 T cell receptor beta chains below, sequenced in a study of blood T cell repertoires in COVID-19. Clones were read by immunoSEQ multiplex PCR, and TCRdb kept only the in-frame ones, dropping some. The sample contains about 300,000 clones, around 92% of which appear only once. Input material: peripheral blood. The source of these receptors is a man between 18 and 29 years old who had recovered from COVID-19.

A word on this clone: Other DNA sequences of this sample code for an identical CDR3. The CDR3 loop is CASSERGIYNEQFF. Here the CDR3 DNA reads TGTGCCAGCAGTGAACGCGGGATCTACAATGAGCAGTTCTTC. This chain links TRBV6-1 with TRBJ2-1, with a weak D call TRBD2 (6 bases). CDR1 and CDR2 (germline): MNHNS, SASEGT. The CDR3 has 14 amino acids. V dropped 2 bases and J dropped 3 bases, with 8 bases sitting between them.

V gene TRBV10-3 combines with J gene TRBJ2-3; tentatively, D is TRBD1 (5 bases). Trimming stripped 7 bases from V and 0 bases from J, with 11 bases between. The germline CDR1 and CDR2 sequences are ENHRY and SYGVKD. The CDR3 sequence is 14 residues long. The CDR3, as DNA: TGTGCCATCAAAGCCAGGGAAAGCACAGATACGCAGTATTTT. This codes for CAIKARESTDTQYF.

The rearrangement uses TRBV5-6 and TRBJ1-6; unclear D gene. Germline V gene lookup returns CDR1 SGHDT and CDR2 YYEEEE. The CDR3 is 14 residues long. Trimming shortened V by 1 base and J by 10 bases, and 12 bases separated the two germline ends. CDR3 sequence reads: CASSLWEAQSPLHF. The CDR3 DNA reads TGTGCCAGCAGCTTGTGGGAGGCTCAATCACCCCTCCACTTT.